What follows is one TCR beta chain and its context. The specificity of this receptor is unknown. Base quality data are lacking; no much larger clone is found one base away. The immunoSEQ Assay, a bias-controlled multiplex PCR, was used to amplify TCRbeta CDR3 regions from genomic DNA. As for the original processing: Within the assay, amplification of reference gene primers was used to estimate how many nucleated cells each sample contained. To quantify the absolute abundance of each unique TCRbeta CDR3 rearrangement, sequence reads were collapsed and filtered. Productive Simpson clonality was computed per sample as the square root of Simpson's diversity index over productive rearrangements. TCRdb carries this immuneACCESS record with in-frame sequences only. Its versions omit some clonotypes, under half of them owing to an unresolved V gene in the studies checked, with the rest unexplained. That table furnishes V, J and clone size, whereas the DNA furnished D and trimming. In this sample the table shows 270,000 or so clones, approximately 90% of which occur a single time. The leading ten clones occupy about 2% of the sample.

Participants in the prospective study were enrolled through a virtual design, were aged roughly 18 to 100 years, and lived in approximately 24 United States geographic areas. To assign participants to cohorts, the prospective study relied on clinical history that participants themselves reported in a screening survey and a study questionnaire. Mobile phlebotomists in the prospective study collected whole blood, serum and a nasopharyngeal or oropharyngeal swab from every participant. Over a roughly two-month period, participants in the prospective study had the option of providing additional blood draws and questionnaires. Blood samples from the prospective study were shipped frozen or at room temperature prior to DNA extraction. This entry is derived from a study of blood T cell repertoires in COVID-19 (dated by TCRdb to 2018 to 2020). Study-wide context: Collaborator samples came from the United States, Italy and Spain and covered acute and convalescent phases of COVID-19. The sample metadata nearly always contained a de-identified subject ID, COVID-19 status, age in years and sex. Subjects who had been exposed to COVID-19, were actively infected with it, or had recovered from it provided the deeply sampled blood TCRbeta repertoires that made up the dataset. Where available, HLA class I and class II types were obtained from metadata supplied by the sample provider rather than from assay-based typing. A freely available public database, intended as a resource for researchers studying the immune response to SARS-CoV-2, is where the repertoires were released. Samples came from the ongoing ImmuneRACE study (first 160 participants) plus 1,254 subjects from 6 global collaborators. The material from the prospective study consisted of cDNA or gDNA derived from T cells, B-cell-depleted T cells, or PBMCs.

General study outcomes and caveats: The amount of clinical and demographic metadata varied by source and participant and was provided uncurated.

The specimen was PBMCs or T cells enriched from blood (not recorded which). The TCR was taken from a middle-aged woman with acute COVID-19.

The DNA sequence reads TGTGCCAGCAGTTTGTCGAGGGGGGGTAAACTCATAAATAGCAATCAGCCCCAGCATTTT. Translated, it gives CASSLSRGGKLINSNQPQHF. The chain is made from TRBV27 and TRBJ1-5; a tentative D call is TRBD1 (6 bases match). The germline V gene (reference sequence) specifies MNHEY as CDR1 and SMNVEV as CDR2. From the cysteine through the phenylalanine, the CDR3 covers 20 amino acids. This entry keeps only the CDR3 DNA: 60 bases, framed from base 1. Between the V and J ends, shortened by 3 bases and 0 bases respectively, the junction contains 24 bases.